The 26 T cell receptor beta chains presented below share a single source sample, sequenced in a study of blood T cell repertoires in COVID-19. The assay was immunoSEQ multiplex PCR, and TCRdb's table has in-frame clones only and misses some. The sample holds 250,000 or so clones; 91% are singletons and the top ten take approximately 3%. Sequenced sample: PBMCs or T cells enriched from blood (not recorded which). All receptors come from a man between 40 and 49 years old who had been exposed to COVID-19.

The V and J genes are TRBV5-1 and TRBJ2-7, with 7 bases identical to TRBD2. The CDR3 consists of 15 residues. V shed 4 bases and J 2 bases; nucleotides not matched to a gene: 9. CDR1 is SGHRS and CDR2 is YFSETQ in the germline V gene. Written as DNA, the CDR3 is TGCGCCAGCAGCCTGCTGGGAGGGAGGGCCTACGAGCAGTACTTC. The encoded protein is CASSLLGGRAYEQYF.

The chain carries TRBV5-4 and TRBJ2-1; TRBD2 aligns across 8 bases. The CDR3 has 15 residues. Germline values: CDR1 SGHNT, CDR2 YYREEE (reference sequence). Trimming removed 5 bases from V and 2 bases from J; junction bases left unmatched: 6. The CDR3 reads CASRTGLDTYNEQFF. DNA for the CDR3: TGTGCCAGCAGGACGGGACTAGATACCTACAATGAGCAGTTCTTC. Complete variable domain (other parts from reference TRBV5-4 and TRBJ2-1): ETGVTQSPTHLIKTRGQQVTLRCSSQSGHNTVSWYQQALGQGPQFIFQYYREEENGRGNFPPRFSGLQFPNYSSELNVNALELDDSALYLCASRTGLDTYNEQFFGPGTRLTVL.

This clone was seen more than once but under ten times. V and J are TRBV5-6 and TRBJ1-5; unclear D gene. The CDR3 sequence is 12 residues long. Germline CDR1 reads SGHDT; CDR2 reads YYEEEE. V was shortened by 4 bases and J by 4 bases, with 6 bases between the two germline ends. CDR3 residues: CASSRGNQPQHF. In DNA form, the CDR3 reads TGTGCCAGCAGCCGCGGGAATCAGCCCCAGCATTTT.

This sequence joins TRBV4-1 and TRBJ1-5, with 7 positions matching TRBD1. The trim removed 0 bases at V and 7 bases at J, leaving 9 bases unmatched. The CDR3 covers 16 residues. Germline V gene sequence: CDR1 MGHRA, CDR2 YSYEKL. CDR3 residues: CASSQEGYRGGQPQHF. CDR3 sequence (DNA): TGCGCCAGCAGCCAAGAAGGCTACAGGGGCGGGCAGCCCCAGCATTTT.

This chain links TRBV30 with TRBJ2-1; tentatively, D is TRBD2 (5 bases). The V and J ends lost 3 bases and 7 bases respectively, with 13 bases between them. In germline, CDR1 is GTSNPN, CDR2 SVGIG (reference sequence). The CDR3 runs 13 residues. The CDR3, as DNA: TGTGCCTGGAGCTTAGGGCCGGGGAATGAGCAGTTCTTC. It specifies CAWSLGPGNEQFF.

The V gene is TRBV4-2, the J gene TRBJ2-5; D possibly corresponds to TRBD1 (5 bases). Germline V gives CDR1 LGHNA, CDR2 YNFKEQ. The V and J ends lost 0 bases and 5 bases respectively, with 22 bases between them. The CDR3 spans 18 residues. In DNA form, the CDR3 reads TGTGCCAGCAGCCAAGATGCGGTCTCCAGCTCTCCAGGGGAGACCCAGTACTTC. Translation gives CASSQDAVSSSPGETQYF.

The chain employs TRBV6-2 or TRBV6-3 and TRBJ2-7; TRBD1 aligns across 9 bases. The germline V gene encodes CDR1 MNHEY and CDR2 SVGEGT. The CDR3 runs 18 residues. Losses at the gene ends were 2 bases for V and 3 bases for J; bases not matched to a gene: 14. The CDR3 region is CASSYTNRDRDMDYEQYF. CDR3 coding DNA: TGTGCCAGCAGTTACACCAACAGGGACAGGGATATGGACTACGAGCAGTACTTC.

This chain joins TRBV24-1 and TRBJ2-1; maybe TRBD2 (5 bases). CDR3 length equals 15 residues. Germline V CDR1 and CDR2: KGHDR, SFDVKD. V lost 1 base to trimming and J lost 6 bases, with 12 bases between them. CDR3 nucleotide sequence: TGTGCCACCAGTGATTTAGGGCTAGCTGGCAATGAGCAGTTCTTC. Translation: CATSDLGLAGNEQFF.

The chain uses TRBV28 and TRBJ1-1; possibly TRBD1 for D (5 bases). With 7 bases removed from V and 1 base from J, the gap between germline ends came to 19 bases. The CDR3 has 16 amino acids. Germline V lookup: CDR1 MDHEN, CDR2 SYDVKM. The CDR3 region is CASKTPRGRKNTEAFF. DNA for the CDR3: TGTGCCAGCAAGACCCCGCGGGGCCGAAAGAACACTGAAGCTTTCTTT.

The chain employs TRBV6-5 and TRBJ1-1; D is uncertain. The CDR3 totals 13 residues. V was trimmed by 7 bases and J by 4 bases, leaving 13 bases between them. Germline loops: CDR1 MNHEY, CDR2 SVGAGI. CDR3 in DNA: TGTGCCAGCAAGCGAGGGCAGTCCACTGAAGCTTTCTTT. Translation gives CASKRGQSTEAFF.

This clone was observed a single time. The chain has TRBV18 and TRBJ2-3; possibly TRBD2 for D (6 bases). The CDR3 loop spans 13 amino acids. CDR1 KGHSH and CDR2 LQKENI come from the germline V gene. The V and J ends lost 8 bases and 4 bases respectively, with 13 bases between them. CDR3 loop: CASRDGSADTQYF. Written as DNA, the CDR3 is TGTGCCAGCCGGGACGGGAGTGCAGATACGCAGTATTTT.

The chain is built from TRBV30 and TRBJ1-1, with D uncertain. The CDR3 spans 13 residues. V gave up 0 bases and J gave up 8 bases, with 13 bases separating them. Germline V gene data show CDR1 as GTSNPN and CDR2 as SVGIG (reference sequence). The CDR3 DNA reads TGTGCCTGGAGTGTATCTGGAACGGGGGAAGCTTTCTTT. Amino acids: CAWSVSGTGEAFF.

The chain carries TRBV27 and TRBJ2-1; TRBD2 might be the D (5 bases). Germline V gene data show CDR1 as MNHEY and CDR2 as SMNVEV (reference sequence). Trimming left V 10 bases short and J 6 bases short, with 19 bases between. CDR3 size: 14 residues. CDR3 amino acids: CAIKRVTRSNEQFF. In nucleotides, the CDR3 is TGTGCCATCAAAAGGGTTACTAGAAGCAATGAGCAGTTCTTC.

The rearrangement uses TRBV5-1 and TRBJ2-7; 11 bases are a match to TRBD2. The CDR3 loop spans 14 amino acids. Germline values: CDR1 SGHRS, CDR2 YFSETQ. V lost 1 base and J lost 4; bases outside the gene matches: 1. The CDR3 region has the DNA TGCGCCAGCAGCTTGACTAGCGGGAGTTACGAGCAGTACTTC. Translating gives CASSLTSGSYEQYF.

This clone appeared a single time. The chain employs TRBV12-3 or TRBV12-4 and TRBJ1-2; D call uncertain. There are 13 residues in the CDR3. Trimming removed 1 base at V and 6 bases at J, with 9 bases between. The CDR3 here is CASSLGRFDGYTF. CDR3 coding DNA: TGTGCCAGCAGTTTAGGCAGGTTTGATGGCTACACCTTC.

CDR3 sequence (DNA): TGTGCCAGCAGTGATTCTATAGTCCTTAGCTCCTACAATGAGCAGTTCTTC. Translation gives CASSDSIVLSSYNEQFF. This rearrangement joins TRBV28 to TRBJ2-1; D is ambiguous. V lost 5 bases to trimming and J lost 0 bases, with 17 bases between them. From germline, CDR1 is MDHEN and CDR2 SYDVKM. The CDR3 extends over 17 amino acids.

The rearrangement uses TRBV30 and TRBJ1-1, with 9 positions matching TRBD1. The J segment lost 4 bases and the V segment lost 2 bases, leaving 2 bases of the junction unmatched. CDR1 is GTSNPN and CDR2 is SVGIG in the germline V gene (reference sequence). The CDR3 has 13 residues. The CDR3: CAWSRQGGTEAFF. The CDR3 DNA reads TGTGCCTGGAGTCGACAGGGGGGCACTGAAGCTTTCTTT.

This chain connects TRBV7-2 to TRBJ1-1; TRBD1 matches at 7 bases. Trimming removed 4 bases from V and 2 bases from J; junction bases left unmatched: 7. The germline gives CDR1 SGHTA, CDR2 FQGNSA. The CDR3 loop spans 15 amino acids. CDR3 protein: CASSSSGTVNTEAFF. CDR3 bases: TGTGCCAGCAGCTCGTCCGGGACAGTCAACACTGAAGCTTTCTTT.

The CDR3 protein is CASSVNRDKDNSPLHF. The DNA for the CDR3 is TGTGCCAGCAGCGTTAACCGGGACAAGGATAATTCACCCCTCCACTTT. The gene calls are TRBV9 and TRBJ1-6; D perhaps matches TRBD1 (6 bases). The CDR3 has 16 amino acids. Trimming shortened V by 2 bases and J by 5 bases, and 14 bases separated the two germline ends. The germline V gene encodes CDR1 SGDLS and CDR2 YYNGEE.

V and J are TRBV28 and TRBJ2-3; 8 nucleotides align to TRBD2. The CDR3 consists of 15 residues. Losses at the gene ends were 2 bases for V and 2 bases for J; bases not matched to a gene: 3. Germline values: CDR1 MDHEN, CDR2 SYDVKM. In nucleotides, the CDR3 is TGTGCCAGCAGTTTAAGCGGGAGACACACAGATACGCAGTATTTT. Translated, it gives CASSLSGRHTDTQYF.

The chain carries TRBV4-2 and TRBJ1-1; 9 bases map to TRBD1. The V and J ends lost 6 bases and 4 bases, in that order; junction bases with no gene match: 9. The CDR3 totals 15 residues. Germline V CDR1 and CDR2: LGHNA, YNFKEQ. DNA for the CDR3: TGTGCCAGCAGTTATACCGGACAGGGGACCACTGAAGCTTTCTTT. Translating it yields CASSYTGQGTTEAFF.

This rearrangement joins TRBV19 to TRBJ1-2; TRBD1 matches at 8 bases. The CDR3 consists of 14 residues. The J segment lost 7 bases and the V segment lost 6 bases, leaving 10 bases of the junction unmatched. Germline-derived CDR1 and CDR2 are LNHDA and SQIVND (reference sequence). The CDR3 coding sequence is TGTGCCAGTAGCGACGCCGGGACAGGTCGTGGCTACACCTTC. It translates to CASSDAGTGRGYTF. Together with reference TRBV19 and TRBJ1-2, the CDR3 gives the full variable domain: DGGITQSPKYLFRKEGQNVTLSCEQNLNHDAMYWYRQDPGQGLRLIYYSQIVNDFQKGDIAEGYSVSREKKESFPLTVTSAQKNPTAFYLCASSDAGTGRGYTFGSGTRLTVV.

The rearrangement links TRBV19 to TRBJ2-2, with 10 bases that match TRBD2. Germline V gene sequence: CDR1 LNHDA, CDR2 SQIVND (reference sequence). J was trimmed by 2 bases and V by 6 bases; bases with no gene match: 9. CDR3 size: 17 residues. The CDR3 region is CASRRLAGVLNTGELFF. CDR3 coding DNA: TGTGCCAGTAGGCGCCTAGCGGGAGTCCTCAACACCGGGGAGCTGTTTTTT.

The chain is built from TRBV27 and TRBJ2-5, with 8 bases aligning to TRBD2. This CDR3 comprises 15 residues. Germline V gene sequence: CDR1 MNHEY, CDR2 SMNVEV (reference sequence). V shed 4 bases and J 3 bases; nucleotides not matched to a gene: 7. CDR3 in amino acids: CASSSVSAGEETQYF. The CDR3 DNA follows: TGTGCCAGCAGTTCCGTTTCAGCGGGAGAAGAGACCCAGTACTTC.

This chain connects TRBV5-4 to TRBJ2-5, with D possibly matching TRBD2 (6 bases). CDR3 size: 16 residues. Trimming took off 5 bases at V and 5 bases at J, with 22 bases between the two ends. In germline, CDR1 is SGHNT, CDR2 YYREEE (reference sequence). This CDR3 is CASRHQSRETSETQYF. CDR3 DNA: TGTGCCAGCAGACATCAATCCCGGGAGACGTCGGAGACCCAGTACTTC.

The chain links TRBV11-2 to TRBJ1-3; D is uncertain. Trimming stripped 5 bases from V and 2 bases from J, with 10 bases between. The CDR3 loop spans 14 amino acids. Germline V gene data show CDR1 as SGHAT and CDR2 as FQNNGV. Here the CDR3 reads CASSPRRAGNTIYF. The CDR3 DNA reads TGTGCCAGCAGCCCTAGGAGGGCTGGAAACACCATATATTTT.